The rows below give T cell receptor beta chains drawn from one sample of a study of T-cell reconstitution after alpha-beta-depleted transplantation in children. Via MiXCR, TCRdb re-called the PCR reads, giving one row per CDR3 protein. This sample yields 10,000 or so distinct CDR3 sequences, of which 14% are seen a single time; about 50% belongs to the top ten. The source material was PBMCs, mostly from graft donor cells, sampled 60 days after TCRalphabeta/CD19-depleted stem cell transplant. Receptor source: a male patient between 5 and 17 years old who had a stem cell transplant for acute lymphoblastic leukemia, so the T cells may come from the graft donor. The CDR3 runs from the conserved cysteine through the conserved F or W. Fields, in order: D gene, J gene, V gene, clone size, CDR3 protein, CDR3 DNA. D genes are given only for firm matches. Part of the rows lack a size; the others show once, few, many or a class for expanded clones.

NA	TRBJ2-1	TRBV4-3	many	CASSPRLDVPYNEQFF	TGCGCCAGCAGCCCCAGACTAGATGTACCCTACAATGAGCAGTTCTTC
TRBD2	TRBJ2-7	TRBV4-2	many	CASSHRLAGGVTYEQYF	TGTGCCAGCAGCCATCGCCTAGCGGGAGGTGTAACCTACGAGCAGTACTTC
NA	TRBJ2-1	TRBV4-2	medium-sized	CASSQDFMNEQFF	TGTGCCAGCAGCCAAGATTTTATGAATGAGCAGTTCTTC
TRBD1	TRBJ2-2	TRBV4-1	many	CASSQERDSFTNTGELFF	TGCGCCAGCAGCCAAGAGAGGGACAGCTTTACGAACACCGGGGAGCTGTTTTTT
TRBD1	TRBJ2-7	TRBV6-1	many	CASKSIGTAYEQYF	TGTGCCAGCAAATCCATCGGGACAGCCTACGAGCAGTACTTC
NA	TRBJ2-5	TRBV7-6	many	CASSLGGSRWDLRRGQYF	TGTGCCAGCAGCTTAGGAGGGAGTCGATGGGACCTTAGGAGGGGCCAGTACTTC
TRBD2	TRBJ2-7	TRBV2	many	CASTGLAGSYEQYF	TGTGCCAGCACCGGACTAGCGGGGAGCTACGAGCAGTACTTC
NA	TRBJ2-3	TRBV10-3	medium-sized	CAISLPGSTDTQYF	TGTGCCATCAGTCTCCCGGGCTCCACAGATACGCAGTATTTT
TRBD1	TRBJ1-1	TRBV7-9	many	CAPQRGQVNTEAFF	TGTGCACCGCAAAGGGGACAGGTGAACACTGAAGCTTTCTTT
NA	TRBJ1-1	TRBV7-9	many	CASSLVRGDTEAFF	TGTGCCAGCAGCTTAGTGCGGGGGGACACTGAAGCTTTCTTT
TRBD1	TRBJ2-7	TRBV6-1	few	CATPGGTPLYEQYF	TGTGCCACTCCAGGGGGCACTCCTCTCTACGAGCAGTACTTC
NA	TRBJ2-1	TRBV24-1	few	CATSGSGTYNEQFF	TGTGCCACCAGTGGCTCAGGGACCTACAATGAGCAGTTCTTC
NA	TRBJ2-5	TRBV6-6	many	CASSPRGAETQYF	TGTGCCAGCAGTCCCAGGGGGGCAGAGACCCAGTACTTC
NA	TRBJ2-7	TRBV10-2	many	CASSGNLNEQYF	TGCGCCAGCAGCGGGAATCTCAACGAGCAGTACTTC
TRBD1	TRBJ2-3	TRBV2	many	CASVKQGASTDTQYF	TGTGCCAGCGTTAAACAGGGGGCAAGCACAGATACGCAGTATTTT
TRBD1	TRBJ1-2	TRBV5-1	many	CASSFGTGAYTF	TGCGCCAGCAGCTTCGGGACAGGGGCCTACACCTTC
NA	TRBJ2-7	TRBV5-1	many	CASRQGSYTAYEQYF	TGCGCCAGCAGGCAGGGCTCTTACACCGCCTACGAGCAGTACTTC
NA	TRBJ1-2	TRBV5-1	many	CASRPRTDYGYTF	TGCGCCAGCAGGCCCCGGACGGATTATGGCTACACCTTC
TRBD2	TRBJ2-7	TRBV15	many	CATSRRLAEEQYF	TGTGCCACCAGCAGACGACTAGCGGAGGAGCAGTACTTC
NA	TRBJ2-2	TRBV18	few	CASSPGRNTGELFF	TGTGCCAGCTCACCAGGCAGGAACACCGGGGAGCTGTTTTTT
NA	TRBJ1-2	TRBV9	many	CASSGTSYGYTF	TGTGCCAGCAGCGGGACGAGCTATGGCTACACCTTC
TRBD2	TRBJ2-7	TRBV5-4	many	CASRLGLAGGGTGYEQYF	TGTGCCAGCAGACTGGGACTAGCGGGAGGAGGAACGGGGTACGAGCAGTACTTC
TRBD2	TRBJ2-1	TRBV20-1	many	CSALAGGLKGSYNEQFF	TGCAGTGCTCTAGCGGGGGGGCTAAAGGGGTCCTACAATGAGCAGTTCTTC
NA	TRBJ2-1	TRBV12-3/TRBV12-4	many	CASSPHDEQFF	TGTGCCAGCAGCCCCCACGATGAGCAGTTCTTC
TRBD1	TRBJ2-7	TRBV6-5	few	CASKINVGTGGAGQYF	TGTGCCAGCAAGATAAACGTAGGGACAGGGGGCGCGGGGCAGTACTTC
TRBD1	TRBJ1-4	TRBV29-1	many	CSVFTGGRDEKLFF	TGCAGCGTCTTTACAGGGGGACGGGATGAAAAACTGTTTTTT
NA	TRBJ1-3	TRBV29-1	many	CSVVGPFGGSGNTIYF	TGCAGCGTCGTCGGACCGTTCGGTGGCTCTGGAAACACCATATATTTT
NA	TRBJ2-5	TRBV18	few	CASSLIAGRGKETQYF	TGTGCCAGCTCACTAATCGCGGGGCGGGGCAAAGAGACCCAGTACTTC
TRBD1	TRBJ1-2	TRBV5-1	many	CASSQGTGSYGYTF	TGCGCCAGCAGCCAAGGGACAGGAAGCTATGGCTACACCTTC
TRBD2	TRBJ2-1	TRBV7-2	many	CASSLARGGSYNEQFF	TGTGCCAGCAGCTTAGCGCGGGGCGGGAGCTACAATGAGCAGTTCTTC
NA	TRBJ2-5	TRBV12-3/TRBV12-4	many	CASSRTKLYQETQYF	TGTGCCAGCAGCAGGACCAAATTGTACCAAGAGACCCAGTACTTC
NA	TRBJ1-5	TRBV18	many	CASSPGRGGNQPQHF	TGTGCCAGCTCACCAGGGAGGGGGGGAAATCAGCCCCAGCATTTT
NA	TRBJ1-3	TRBV7-9	many	CASASLTNTIYF	TGTGCCAGCGCCTCCTTAACCAACACCATATATTTT
NA	TRBJ1-2	TRBV5-1	many	CASSLELAHRTSGYTF	TGCGCCAGCAGCTTGGAATTAGCTCACAGGACCAGTGGCTACACCTTC
NA	TRBJ1-4	TRBV4-1	many	CASSQGARDEKLFF	TGCGCCAGCAGCCAGGGGGCGCGGGATGAAAAACTGTTTTTT
NA	TRBJ2-7	TRBV6-5	NA	CASSWDNYEQYF	TGTGCCAGCAGTTGGGACAACTACGAGCAGTACTTC
TRBD2	TRBJ2-1	TRBV7-3	many	CASSYTGTTSYNEQFF	TGTGCCAGCAGCTACACCGGGACTACCTCTTACAATGAGCAGTTCTTC
NA	TRBJ2-1	TRBV6-5	many	CASRGGAEKYNEQFF	TGTGCCAGCAGGGGGGGGGCGGAGAAGTACAATGAGCAGTTCTTC
NA	TRBJ2-5	TRBV2	many	CASKVQETQYF	TGTGCCAGCAAGGTACAAGAGACCCAGTACTTC
TRBD2	TRBJ2-3	TRBV7-2	many	CASSPRASGRGSDTDTQYF	TGTGCCAGCAGCCCTCGGGCTAGCGGGAGAGGGAGTGACACAGATACGCAGTATTTT
TRBD1	TRBJ1-1	TRBV19	large	CASRVQGIGNTEAFF	TGTGCCAGTAGGGTACAGGGGATTGGGAACACTGAAGCTTTCTTT
NA	TRBJ1-5	TRBV6-1	many	CATGREEAPQHF	TGTGCCACAGGCAGGGAAGAGGCGCCCCAGCATTTT
TRBD1	TRBJ2-5	TRBV2	many	CASRQGARETQYF	TGTGCCAGCCGACAGGGGGCGCGGGAGACCCAGTACTTC
NA	TRBJ2-1	TRBV5-1	large	CASSLGSYNEQFF	TGCGCCAGCAGCTTGGGGTCCTACAATGAGCAGTTCTTC
NA	TRBJ2-3	TRBV27	many	CASTSDTQYF	TGTGCCAGCACCTCAGATACGCAGTATTTT
NA	TRBJ2-5	TRBV7-9	large	CASSLGSGYQETQYF	TGTGCCAGCAGCTTAGGTTCCGGTTACCAAGAGACCCAGTACTTC
NA	TRBJ2-5	TRBV9	NA	CASSVGSVRRGQETQYF	TGTGCCAGCAGCGTAGGGAGTGTGCGTCGGGGACAAGAGACCCAGTACTTC
TRBD1	TRBJ1-2	TRBV5-5	many	CASSQGQGWGYTF	TGTGCCAGCAGCCAGGGACAGGGCTGGGGCTACACCTTC
NA	TRBJ2-1	TRBV11-2	many	CASSLVLHSFSYNEQFF	TGTGCCAGCAGCTTAGTCTTGCACAGCTTTTCCTACAATGAGCAGTTCTTC
TRBD1	TRBJ1-5	TRBV12-5	many	CASGSGTGARQPQHF	TGTGCTAGTGGCTCCGGGACAGGGGCCCGACAGCCCCAGCATTTT
NA	TRBJ2-3	TRBV20-1	many	CSARRGDTQYF	TGCAGTGCTAGGAGGGGGGATACGCAGTATTTT
NA	TRBJ2-6	TRBV7-3	NA	CASSLNIGAGANVLTF	TGTGCCAGCAGCTTAAACATAGGAGCTGGGGCCAACGTCCTGACTTTC
NA	TRBJ1-2	TRBV12-3/TRBV12-4	many	CASSLVGGYGYTF	TGTGCCAGCAGTTTAGTGGGTGGCTATGGCTACACCTTC